One sample yielded the 21 T cell receptor beta chains listed below, sequenced in a study of identical twins. TCRdb redid the calling of the 5' RACE reads with MiXCR, one entry per CDR3 protein. The sample holds nearly 250,000 distinct CDR3 sequences, about 7% seen once. The same data also went into a second study, on yellow fever vaccine responses in identical twins.

The source material was memory (CD45RO+) T cells sorted from blood. The receptors were gathered from a woman between 18 and 29 years old in good health.

This clonotype was seen a few times. The V and J genes are TRBV20-1 and TRBJ2-1; 8 bases align to TRBD1. The J segment lost 9 bases and the V segment lost 5 bases, leaving 6 bases of the junction unmatched. The CDR3 totals 12 residues. CDR1 DFQATT and CDR2 SNEGSKA come from the germline V gene (reference sequence). This CDR3 reads CSARDRFGEQFF. The CDR3 DNA reads TGCAGTGCTCGGGACAGGTTCGGTGAGCAGTTCTTC.

This clonotype was counted ten times or more. This chain links TRBV28 with TRBJ1-2; no firm D call. Germline loops: CDR1 MDHEN, CDR2 SYDVKM. The CDR3 contains 12 residues. Trimming took off 2 bases at V and 5 bases at J, with 6 bases between the two ends. The CDR3 DNA sequence: TGTGCCAGCAGTTTAGTTACTTATGGCTACACCTTC. This translates into CASSLVTYGYTF.

This clonotype has a count of ten or more. The V gene is TRBV24-1, the J gene TRBJ1-2; D remains ambiguous. Germline V gene sequence: CDR1 KGHDR, CDR2 SFDVKD. V shed 6 bases and J shed 1 base, with 11 bases lying between them. This CDR3 is 14 amino acids long. Here the CDR3 DNA reads TGTGCCACCAGTTCATTTCGAAATAACTATGGCTACACCTTC. Translated: CATSSFRNNYGYTF.

The chain uses TRBV5-5 and TRBJ1-3; 7 bases line up with TRBD1. The trim removed 4 bases at V and 0 bases at J, leaving 4 bases unmatched. CDR1 is SGHKS, CDR2 YYEKEE, per germline (reference sequence). The CDR3 spans 15 residues. Written as DNA, the CDR3 is TGTGCCAGCAGCAGCGGACAGGTCTCTGGAAACACCATATATTTT. As protein: CASSSGQVSGNTIYF.

There are a few counts of this clonotype. The chain employs TRBV10-3 and TRBJ2-3; TRBD1 matches 8 bases. Germline-derived CDR1 and CDR2 are ENHRY and SYGVKD. There are 16 residues in the CDR3. V lost 2 bases, J lost 0 bases, and 4 bases stayed unmatched. DNA of the CDR3: TGTGCCATCAGTGAGGGACAGGGTGCGAGCACAGATACGCAGTATTTT. Its translation: CAISEGQGASTDTQYF.

Many counts were recorded for this clonotype. The CDR3 DNA is TGTGCCAGCAGATCTCTAGGCACAGATACGCAGTATTTT. As protein: CASRSLGTDTQYF. The chain links TRBV12-3 or TRBV12-4 to TRBJ2-3; D gene unclear. Trimming cost V 6 bases and J 1 base, with 8 bases left between them. The CDR3 extends over 13 amino acids.

A remark on this clonotype: Sequence at one end of the junction differs from germline and may be a read error. This chain connects TRBV5-8 to TRBJ2-7; 8 bases align to TRBD2. The germline V gene has CDR1 SGHTS and CDR2 YDEGEE. The CDR3 has 17 residues. The DNA of the CDR3 is TGTGCCAGCATCTTGGCCGTACTAGCGGATGGGGGGTACGAGCAGTACTTC. This encodes CASILAVLADGGYEQYF.

V is TRBV7-3 and J is TRBJ2-2; no definite D call. V dropped 4 bases and J dropped 6 bases, with 9 bases sitting between them. The CDR3 is 13 amino acids. Looked up from germline, CDR1 is SGHTA and CDR2 is FQGTGA. CDR3 sequence (DNA): TGTGCCAGCAGCTCACGGGTCGCCGGGGAGCTGTTTTTT. Translating it yields CASSSRVAGELFF.

This clonotype turned up a few times. The chain recombines TRBV20-1 with TRBJ2-5; TRBD2 agrees at 11 bases. The CDR3 has 16 amino acids. Germline V CDR1 and CDR2: DFQATT, SNEGSKA (reference sequence). V lost 5 bases, J lost 0 bases, and 8 bases stayed unmatched. CDR3 in DNA: TGCAGTGCTGGCGCTCTAGCGGGGGGCCACCAAGAGACCCAGTACTTC. Translated, it gives CSAGALAGGHQETQYF.

This clonotype showed up just a few times. This rearrangement joins TRBV4-2 to TRBJ2-1; 9 bases line up with TRBD1. The CDR3 totals 14 residues. The V and J ends lost 0 bases and 14 bases, in that order; junction bases with no gene match: 8. Germline assignment: CDR1 LGHNA and CDR2 YNFKEQ. Here the CDR3 reads CASSQDGQGINKFF. CDR3 sequence (DNA): TGTGCCAGCAGCCAAGATGGACAGGGGATAAACAAGTTCTTC.

CDR3 protein: CAIMLAGGTDTQYF. CDR3 nucleotides: TGTGCCATCATGTTAGCGGGGGGCACAGATACGCAGTATTTT. The rearrangement uses TRBV10-3 and TRBJ2-3; 9 nucleotides agree with TRBD2. V lost 7 bases and J lost 1; bases outside the gene matches: 3. Germline assignment: CDR1 ENHRY and CDR2 SYGVKD. The CDR3 is made up of 14 amino acids.

The chain joins TRBV29-1 to TRBJ1-2; D unresolved. CDR3 length: 13 residues. Germline V gene sequence: CDR1 SQVTM, CDR2 ANQGSEA. V shed 3 bases and J shed 3 bases, with 11 bases lying between them. CDR3 sequence: CSVEAGGHYGYTF. In DNA, the CDR3 is TGCAGCGTTGAGGCAGGCGGGCACTATGGCTACACCTTC.

There are many counts of this clonotype. The chain has TRBV5-1 and TRBJ1-1; 11 nucleotides match TRBD1. Trimming cost V 3 bases and J 5 bases; bases outside gene matches: 15. Germline-derived CDR1 and CDR2 are SGHRS and YFSETQ. The CDR3 has 18 amino acids. The CDR3 protein is CASSSGWTGTGGLTEAFF. CDR3 DNA: TGCGCCAGCAGCTCGGGATGGACCGGGACAGGGGGACTTACTGAAGCTTTCTTT.

This clonotype was seen repeatedly, ten times or more. The chain links TRBV5-1 to TRBJ2-3, with D tentatively TRBD1 or TRBD2 (5 bases each). V was shortened by 4 bases and J by 6 bases, with 18 bases between the two germline ends. Germline CDR1 SGHRS, CDR2 YFSETQ. The CDR3 contains 15 residues. The DNA of the CDR3 is TGCGCCAGCAGCAAACCGGGACCCCAAGGGGATACGCAGTATTTT. This sequence encodes CASSKPGPQGDTQYF.

In this sample, this clonotype turned up a few times. The rearrangement links TRBV5-1 to TRBJ2-7; D not certain. Germline CDR1 reads SGHRS; CDR2 reads YFSETQ. The V end lost 0 bases, the J end lost 4 bases, and 8 bases lay between the germline ends. CDR3 length equals 13 residues. Written as DNA, the CDR3 is TGCGCCAGCAGCTTGGCCCCGCAGTACGAGCAGTACGTC. Protein product: CASSLAPQYEQYV.

This clonotype was seen many times. The chain couples TRBV29-1 to TRBJ2-7, with D perhaps assigned TRBD1 or TRBD2 (5 bases each). Trimming left V 7 bases short and J 2 bases short, with 18 bases between. Looked up from germline, CDR1 is SQVTM and CDR2 is ANQGSEA. The CDR3 extends over 14 amino acids. CDR3 region: CSASFGDLTYEQYF. CDR3 nucleotides: TGCAGCGCCAGCTTTGGGGACCTCACCTACGAGCAGTACTTC.

V is TRBV7-8 and J is TRBJ1-3, with TRBD1 identical over 8 bases. V was clipped by 4 bases and J by 0 bases; unmatched bases: 5. The V gene's germline CDR1 is SGHVS and CDR2 FQNEAQ. There are 16 residues in the CDR3. This CDR3 reads CASSSGTGFSGNTIYF. The CDR3 coding sequence is TGTGCCAGCAGCTCAGGGACAGGCTTCTCTGGAAACACCATATATTTT.

This clonotype came up a few times. CDR3 sequence reads: CASSQEMNYEQYV. Here the CDR3 DNA reads TGCGCCAGCAGCCAAGAGATGAACTACGAGCAGTACGTC. This chain connects TRBV4-1 to TRBJ2-7; D call uncertain. Germline loops: CDR1 MGHRA, CDR2 YSYEKL. The V and J ends lost 0 bases and 3 bases respectively, with 6 bases between them. The CDR3 runs 13 residues.

This clonotype was seen only a few times. The chain employs TRBV28 and TRBJ1-3; no firm D call. The length of the CDR3 is 13 residues. Germline V gives CDR1 MDHEN, CDR2 SYDVKM. Between the trimmed V and J ends, which lost 5 bases and 4 bases, there was a span of 9 bases. CDR3 DNA: TGTGCCAGCAGTGTCGAACTCGGAAACACCATATATTTT. It encodes CASSVELGNTIYF.

About this clonotype itself: This may stem from a read error, because a much larger clone lies one nucleotide away. The genes are TRBV12-3 or TRBV12-4 and TRBJ2-1; D perhaps matches TRBD2 (5 bases). V lost 11 bases and J lost 7, with 21 bases in between. The CDR3 length is 14 residues. The CDR3 here is CACTPVASFNEQFF. CDR3 sequence (DNA): TGTGCCTGCACTCCAGTAGCGTCCTTTAATGAGCAGTTCTTC.

V usage is TRBV28 and J usage is TRBJ1-1; 7 bases line up with TRBD1. Germline V gene lookup returns CDR1 MDHEN and CDR2 SYDVKM. The CDR3 runs to 13 residues. The ends lost 6 bases at V and 1 base at J; junction bases unmatched: 2. CDR3 nucleotides: TGTGCCAGCAGGAACAGGGGGAACACTGAAGCTTTCTTT. Translated, it gives CASRNRGNTEAFF.